This entry describes one TCR beta chain. Its antigen is unidentified. Other DNA sequences in this sample translate to the same CDR3. Some clones are missing from TCRdb's copy, which holds only in-frame ones; the method was immunoSEQ multiplex PCR. The sample has 120,000 or so clones; about 89% are singletons. The sample belongs to a study of T cell responses to AZD1222 COVID-19 vaccine. Regarding the study as a whole: Targets within unmutated variant regions were reportedly found for nearly half of spike-specific TCRs. Repertoires were obtained solely post-peak T cell response.

V was clipped by 0 bases and J by 7 bases, with 7 bases between them. This CDR3 has 13 residues. Germline V CDR1 and CDR2: SGDLS, YYNGEE. The chain is built from TRBV9 and TRBJ2-2; D is unclear. The sequence was obtained from an adult in good health. Sequencing used peripheral blood, obtained on day 0 of AZD1222 vaccination. CDR3 DNA: TGTGCCAGCAGCGTAGTTCTTGGCGGGGAGCTGTTTTTT. Amino acid sequence: CASSVVLGGELFF.